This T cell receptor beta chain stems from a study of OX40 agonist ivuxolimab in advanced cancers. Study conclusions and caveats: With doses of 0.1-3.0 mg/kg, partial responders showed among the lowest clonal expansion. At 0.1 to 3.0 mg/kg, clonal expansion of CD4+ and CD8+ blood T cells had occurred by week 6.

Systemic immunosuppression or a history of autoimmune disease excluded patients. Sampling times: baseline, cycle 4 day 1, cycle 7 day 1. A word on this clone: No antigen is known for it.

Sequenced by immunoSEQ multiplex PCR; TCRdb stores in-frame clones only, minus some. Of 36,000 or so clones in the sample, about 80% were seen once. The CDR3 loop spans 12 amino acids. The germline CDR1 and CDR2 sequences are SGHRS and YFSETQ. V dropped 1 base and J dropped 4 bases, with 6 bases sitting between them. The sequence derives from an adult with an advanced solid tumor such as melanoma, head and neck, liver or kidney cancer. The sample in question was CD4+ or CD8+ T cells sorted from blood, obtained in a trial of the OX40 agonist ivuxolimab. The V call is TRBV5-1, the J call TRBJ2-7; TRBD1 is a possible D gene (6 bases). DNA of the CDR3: TGCGCCAGCAGCTTGACAGGGTACGAGCAGTACTTC. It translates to CASSLTGYEQYF.